The 3 T cell receptor beta chains below all came from one sample that was sequenced in a study of blood T cell repertoires in COVID-19. Profiled with immunoSEQ multiplex PCR; TCRdb holds only in-frame clones, not every one. The profile shows over 400,000 clones, 75% to 90% of them singletons. The sequenced material came from peripheral blood. These receptors came from a human donor in a cohort sampled during active COVID-19.

This clone came up a few times. The rearrangement links TRBV14 to TRBJ2-1; 10 bases align to TRBD2. The CDR3 is 15 residues long. CDR1 is SGHDN and CDR2 is FVKESK in the germline V gene. V shed 4 bases, J shed 6 bases, and the junction held 6 bases outside the gene matches. CDR3 residues: CASSPEAGGGNEQFF. CDR3 in DNA: TGTGCCAGCAGCCCTGAAGCGGGAGGGGGCAATGAGCAGTTCTTC.

The chain couples TRBV21-1 to TRBJ2-7; the DNA was not used to check the table's D call, TRBD2. TRBV21-1 is tagged as a pseudogene. There are 15 residues in the CDR3. CDR3 sequence: CASSPVRVESHEQYF. The CDR3 DNA reads as TGTGCCAGCAGCCCCGTCCGGGTTGAGTCTCACGAGCAGTACTTC.

The chain has TRBV19 and TRBJ1-1; tentatively, D is TRBD1 (6 bases). The CDR3 consists of 17 residues. V was clipped by 3 bases and J by 1 base, with 18 bases between them. Germline assignment: CDR1 LNHDA and CDR2 SQIVND (reference sequence). As DNA, the CDR3 is TGTGCCAGTAGTATTCGGTCGGGGGGCGTTGGGAACACTGAAGCTTTCTTT. Translating gives CASSIRSGGVGNTEAFF.